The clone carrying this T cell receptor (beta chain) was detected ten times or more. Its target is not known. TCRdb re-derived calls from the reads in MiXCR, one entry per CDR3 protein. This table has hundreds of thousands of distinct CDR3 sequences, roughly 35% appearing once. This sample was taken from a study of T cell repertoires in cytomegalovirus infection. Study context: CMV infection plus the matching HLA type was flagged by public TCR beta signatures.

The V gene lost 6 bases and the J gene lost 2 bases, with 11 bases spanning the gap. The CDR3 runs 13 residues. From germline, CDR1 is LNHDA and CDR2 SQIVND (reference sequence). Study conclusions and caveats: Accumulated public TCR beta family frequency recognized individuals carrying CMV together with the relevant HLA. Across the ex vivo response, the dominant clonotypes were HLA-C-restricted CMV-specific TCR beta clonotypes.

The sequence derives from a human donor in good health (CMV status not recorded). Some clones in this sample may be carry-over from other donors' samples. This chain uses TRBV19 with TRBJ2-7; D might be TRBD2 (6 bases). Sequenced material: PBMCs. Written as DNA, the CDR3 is TGTGCCAGTAGGGGACTCGGGACCTACGAGCAGTACTTC. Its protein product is CASRGLGTYEQYF. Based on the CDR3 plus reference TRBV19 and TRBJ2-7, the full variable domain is DGGITQSPKYLFRKEGQNVTLSCEQNLNHDAMYWYRQDPGQGLRLIYYSQIVNDFQKGDIAEGYSVSREKKESFPLTVTSAQKNPTAFYLCASRGLGTYEQYFGPGTRLTVT.